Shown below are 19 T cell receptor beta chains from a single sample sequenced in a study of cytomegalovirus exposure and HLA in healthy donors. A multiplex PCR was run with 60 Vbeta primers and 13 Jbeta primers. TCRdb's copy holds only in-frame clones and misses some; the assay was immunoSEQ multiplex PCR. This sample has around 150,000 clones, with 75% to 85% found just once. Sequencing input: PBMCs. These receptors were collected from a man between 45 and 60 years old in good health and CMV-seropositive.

CDR3 DNA: TGTGCCAGCAGTATACTTAGCACAGATACGCAGTATTTT. This encodes CASSILSTDTQYF. The V and J genes are TRBV27 and TRBJ2-3; D ambiguous. The CDR3 has 13 residues. V lost 5 bases to trimming and J lost 0 bases, with 6 bases between them. From germline, CDR1 is MNHEY and CDR2 SMNVEV (reference sequence).

The CDR3 sequence: CASSDTYGYTF. For the CDR3, the DNA is TGTGCCAGCAGTGACACCTATGGCTACACCTTC. This sequence joins TRBV28 and TRBJ1-2; unclear D gene. The V and J ends lost 5 bases and 4 bases respectively, with 5 bases between them. There are 11 residues in the CDR3. CDR1 and CDR2 from the germline V gene are MDHEN and SYDVKM.

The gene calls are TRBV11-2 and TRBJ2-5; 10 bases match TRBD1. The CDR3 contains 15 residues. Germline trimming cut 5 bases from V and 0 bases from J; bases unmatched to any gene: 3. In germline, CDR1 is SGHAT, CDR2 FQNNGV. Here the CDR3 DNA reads TGTGCCAGCAGCGTGACAGGGGGCCACCAAGAGACCCAGTACTTC. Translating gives CASSVTGGHQETQYF.

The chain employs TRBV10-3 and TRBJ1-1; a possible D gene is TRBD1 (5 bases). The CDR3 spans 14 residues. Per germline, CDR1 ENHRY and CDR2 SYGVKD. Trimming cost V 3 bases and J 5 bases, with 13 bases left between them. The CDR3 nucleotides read TGTGCCATCAGTGAAAATGGGGGAGGTACTGAAGCTTTCTTT. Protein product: CAISENGGGTEAFF.

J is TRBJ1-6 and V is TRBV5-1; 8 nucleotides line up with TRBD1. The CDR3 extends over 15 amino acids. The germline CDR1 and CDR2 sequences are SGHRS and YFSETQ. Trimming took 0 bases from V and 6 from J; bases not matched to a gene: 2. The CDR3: CASSLDGQGNSPLHF. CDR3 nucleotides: TGCGCCAGCAGCTTGGACGGACAGGGTAATTCACCCCTCCACTTT.

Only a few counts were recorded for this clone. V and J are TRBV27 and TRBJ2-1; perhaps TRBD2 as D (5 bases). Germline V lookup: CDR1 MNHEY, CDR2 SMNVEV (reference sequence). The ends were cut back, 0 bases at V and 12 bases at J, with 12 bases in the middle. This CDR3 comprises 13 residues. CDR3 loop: CASSLSSSGGQFF. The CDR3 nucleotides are TGTGCCAGCAGTTTATCCAGCAGTGGAGGGCAGTTCTTC.

The chain's CDR3 is CASSPTSTEAFF. The CDR3 DNA sequence: TGTGCCAGCAGTCCTACTAGCACTGAAGCTTTCTTT. The chain is built from TRBV6-6 and TRBJ1-1; D uncertain. Trimming pared 5 bases from V and 4 bases from J, leaving 8 bases between. CDR1 and CDR2 from the germline V gene are MNHNY and SVGAGI (reference sequence). This CDR3 is built from 12 residues.

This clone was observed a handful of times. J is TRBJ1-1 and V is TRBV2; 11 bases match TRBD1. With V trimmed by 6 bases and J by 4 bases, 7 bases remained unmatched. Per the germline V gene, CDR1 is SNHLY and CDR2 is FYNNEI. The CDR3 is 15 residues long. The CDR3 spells CASRLGQGAGTEAFF. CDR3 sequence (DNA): TGTGCCAGCAGGCTCGGACAGGGGGCTGGCACTGAAGCTTTCTTT.

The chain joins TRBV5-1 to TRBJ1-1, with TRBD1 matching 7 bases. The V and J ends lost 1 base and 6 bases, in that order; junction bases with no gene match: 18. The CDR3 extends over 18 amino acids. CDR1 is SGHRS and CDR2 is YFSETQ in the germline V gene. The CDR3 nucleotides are TGCGCCAGCAGCTTGAGACCAATGACAGGGAGTGGAGGCGCTGAAGCTTTCTTT. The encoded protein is CASSLRPMTGSGGAEAFF.

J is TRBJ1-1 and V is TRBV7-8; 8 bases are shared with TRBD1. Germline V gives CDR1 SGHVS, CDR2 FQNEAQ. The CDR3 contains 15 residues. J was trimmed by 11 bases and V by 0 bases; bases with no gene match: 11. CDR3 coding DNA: TGTGCCAGCAGCTTAGCCAAAGGACAGGGCCGGGTGGCTTTCTTT. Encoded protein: CASSLAKGQGRVAFF. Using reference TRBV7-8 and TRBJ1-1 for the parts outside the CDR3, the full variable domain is GAGVSQSPRYKVAKRGQDVALRCDPISGHVSLFWYQQALGQGPEFLTYFQNEAQLDKSGLPSDRFFAERPEGSVSTLKIQRTQQEDSAVYLCASSLAKGQGRVAFFGQGTRLTVV.

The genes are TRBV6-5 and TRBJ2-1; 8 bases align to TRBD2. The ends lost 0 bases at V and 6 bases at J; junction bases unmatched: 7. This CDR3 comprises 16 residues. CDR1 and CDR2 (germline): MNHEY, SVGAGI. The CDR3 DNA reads TGTGCCAGCAGTTACTCGGGAGGCGGGAGGAGCAATGAGCAGTTCTTC. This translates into CASSYSGGGRSNEQFF.

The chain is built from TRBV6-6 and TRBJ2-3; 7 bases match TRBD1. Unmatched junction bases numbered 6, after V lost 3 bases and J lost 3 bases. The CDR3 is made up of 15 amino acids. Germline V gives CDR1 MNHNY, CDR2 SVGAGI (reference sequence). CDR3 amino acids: CASSYRQGLTDTQYF. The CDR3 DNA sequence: TGTGCCAGCAGTTATCGACAGGGTTTGACAGATACGCAGTATTTT.

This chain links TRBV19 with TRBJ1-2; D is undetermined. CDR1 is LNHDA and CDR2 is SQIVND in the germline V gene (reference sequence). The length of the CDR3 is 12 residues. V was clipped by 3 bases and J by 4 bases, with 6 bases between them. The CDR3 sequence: CASSINSYGYTF. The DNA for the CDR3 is TGTGCCAGTAGTATTAACAGCTATGGCTACACCTTC.

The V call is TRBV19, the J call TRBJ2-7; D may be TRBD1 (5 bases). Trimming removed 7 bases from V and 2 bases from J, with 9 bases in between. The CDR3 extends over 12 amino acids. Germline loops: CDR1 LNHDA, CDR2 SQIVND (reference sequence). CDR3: CASMDTAYEQYF. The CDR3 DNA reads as TGTGCCAGTATGGACACCGCCTACGAGCAGTACTTC.

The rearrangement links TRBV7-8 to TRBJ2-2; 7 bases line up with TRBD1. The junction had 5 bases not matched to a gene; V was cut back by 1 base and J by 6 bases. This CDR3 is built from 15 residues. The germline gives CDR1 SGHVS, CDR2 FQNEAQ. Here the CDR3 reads CASSLGRGIPGELFF. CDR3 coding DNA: TGTGCCAGCAGCTTAGGCAGGGGGATTCCCGGGGAGCTGTTTTTT.

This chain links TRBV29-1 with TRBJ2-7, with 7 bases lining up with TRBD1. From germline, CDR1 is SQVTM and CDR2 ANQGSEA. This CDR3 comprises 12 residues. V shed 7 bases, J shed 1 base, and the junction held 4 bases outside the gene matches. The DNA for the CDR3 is TGCAGCGCCCGGGACAGATCCTACGAGCAGTACTTC. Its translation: CSARDRSYEQYF.

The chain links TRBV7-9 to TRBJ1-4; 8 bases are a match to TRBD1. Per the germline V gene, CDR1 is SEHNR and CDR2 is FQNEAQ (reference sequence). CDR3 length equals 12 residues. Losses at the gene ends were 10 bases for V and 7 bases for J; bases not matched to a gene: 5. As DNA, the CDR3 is TGTGCCACCAGGGGGCTTAGTGAAAAACTGTTTTTT. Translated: CATRGLSEKLFF.

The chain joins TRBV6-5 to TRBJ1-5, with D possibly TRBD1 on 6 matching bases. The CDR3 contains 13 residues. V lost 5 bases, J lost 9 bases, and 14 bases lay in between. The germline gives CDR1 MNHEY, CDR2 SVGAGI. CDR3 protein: CASSGGHLPPQHF. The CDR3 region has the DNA TGTGCCAGCAGTGGGGGACACCTTCCGCCCCAGCATTTT.

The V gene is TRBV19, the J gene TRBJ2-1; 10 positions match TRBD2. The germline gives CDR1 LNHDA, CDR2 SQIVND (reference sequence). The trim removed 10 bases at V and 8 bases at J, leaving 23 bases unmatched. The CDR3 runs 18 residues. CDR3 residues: CATNPRRSGGVTMHEQFF. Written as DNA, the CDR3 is TGTGCCACCAATCCCCGGCGGAGCGGGGGGGTTACAATGCATGAGCAGTTCTTC.